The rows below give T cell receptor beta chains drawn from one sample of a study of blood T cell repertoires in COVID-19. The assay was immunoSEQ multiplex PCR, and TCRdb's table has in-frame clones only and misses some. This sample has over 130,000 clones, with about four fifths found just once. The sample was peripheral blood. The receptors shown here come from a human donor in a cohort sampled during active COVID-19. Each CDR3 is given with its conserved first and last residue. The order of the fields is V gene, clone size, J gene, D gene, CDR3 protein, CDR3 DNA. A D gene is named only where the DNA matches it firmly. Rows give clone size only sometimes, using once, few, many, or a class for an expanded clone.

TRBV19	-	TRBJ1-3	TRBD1	CATAKGASGNTIYF	TGTGCCACCGCTAAGGGGGCATCTGGAAACACCATATATTTT
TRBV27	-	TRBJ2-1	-	CASSLSDRSYNEQFF	TGTGCCAGCAGTTTGTCAGACAGGTCCTACAATGAGCAGTTCTTC
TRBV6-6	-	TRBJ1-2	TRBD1	CASSTGQGEGGYTF	TGTGCCAGCAGTACCGGACAGGGCGAGGGTGGCTACACCTTC
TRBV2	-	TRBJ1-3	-	CASTSRFGYFSGNTIYF	TGTGCCAGCACCTCTAGGTTCGGGTATTTTTCTGGAAACACCATATATTTT
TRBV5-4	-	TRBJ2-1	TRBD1	CASSYRDRPYNEQFF	TGTGCCAGCAGCTACCGGGACAGACCCTACAATGAGCAGTTCTTC
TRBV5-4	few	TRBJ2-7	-	CASSITQGSHEQYF	TGTGCCAGCAGCATTACTCAGGGGTCCCACGAGCAGTACTTC
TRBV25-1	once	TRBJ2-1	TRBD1	CASSEHGTVNNEQFF	TGTGCCAGCAGTGAACACGGGACAGTCAACAATGAGCAGTTCTTC
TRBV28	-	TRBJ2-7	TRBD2	CASSLPQRGGNEQYF	TGTGCCAGCAGTTTACCCCAGCGGGGGGGGAACGAGCAGTACTTC
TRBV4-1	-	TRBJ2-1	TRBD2	CASSLGLAGGSSYNEQFF	TGCGCCAGCAGCCTCGGACTAGCGGGGGGTAGTTCCTACAATGAGCAGTTCTTC
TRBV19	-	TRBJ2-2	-	CASSILGPITILRELFF	TGTGCCAGTAGTATCTTGGGGCCAATAACAATTCTGCGGGAGCTGTTTTTT
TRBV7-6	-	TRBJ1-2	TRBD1	CASSWETGINYGYTF	TGTGCCAGCAGTTGGGAGACAGGGATTAACTATGGCTACACCTTC
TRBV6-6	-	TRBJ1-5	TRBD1	CASTDRGSGQPQHF	TGTGCCAGCACCGACAGGGGTTCGGGACAGCCCCAGCATTTT
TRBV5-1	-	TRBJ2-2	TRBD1	CASSPGQGFIGELFF	TGCGCCAGCAGCCCTGGACAGGGGTTCATCGGGGAGCTGTTTTTT
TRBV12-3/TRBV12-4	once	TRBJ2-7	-	CASSPQYEQYF	TGTGCCAGCAGTCCACAATACGAGCAGTACTTC
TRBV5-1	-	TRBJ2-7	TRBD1	CASKMTGSDVHEQYF	TGCGCCAGCAAGATGACAGGGTCGGACGTACACGAGCAGTACTTC
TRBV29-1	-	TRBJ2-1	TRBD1	CSAMGQFGNEQFF	TGCAGCGCCATGGGACAGTTTGGCAATGAGCAGTTCTTC
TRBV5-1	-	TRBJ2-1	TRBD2	CASSYSKRGGQRQFF	TGCGCCAGCAGCTACAGCAAGCGGGGGGGCCAACGCCAGTTCTTC
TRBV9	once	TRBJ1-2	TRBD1	CASRRDGQGFYGYTF	TGTGCCAGCAGAAGAGACGGACAGGGCTTTTATGGCTACACCTTC
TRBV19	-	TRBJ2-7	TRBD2	CASCRLAGDEQYF	TGTGCCAGTTGTCGGCTAGCGGGGGACGAGCAGTACTTC
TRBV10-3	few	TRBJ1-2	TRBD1	CAISESGQGGGYTF	TGTGCCATCAGTGAGTCAGGACAGGGAGGTGGCTACACCTTC
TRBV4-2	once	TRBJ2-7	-	CASSQDATKSSYEQYF	TGTGCCAGCAGCCAAGATGCAACTAAGTCCTCCTACGAGCAGTACTTC
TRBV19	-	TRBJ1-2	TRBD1	CASSISGDRGDLRGYTF	TGTGCCAGTAGTATCTCGGGAGACAGGGGGGACCTGAGGGGCTACACCTTC
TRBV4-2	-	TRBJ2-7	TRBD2	CASSQDIRASGDGEQYF	TGTGCCAGCAGCCAAGATATTCGGGCTAGCGGGGACGGGGAGCAGTACTTC
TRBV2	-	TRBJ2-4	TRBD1	CASSELKGAGVNIQYF	TGTGCCAGCAGTGAATTGAAGGGGGCAGGGGTAAACATTCAGTACTTC
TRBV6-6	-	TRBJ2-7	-	CASRETVPYEQYF	TGTGCCAGCAGGGAGACAGTCCCCTACGAGCAGTACTTC
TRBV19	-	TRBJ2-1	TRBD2	CASSPNLLLAGGRNEQFF	TGTGCCAGTAGTCCAAACCTCCTACTAGCGGGGGGGCGGAATGAGCAGTTCTTC
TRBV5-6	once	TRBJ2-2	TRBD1	CASSLKGQGAGELFF	TGTGCCAGCAGCTTAAAGGGACAGGGGGCCGGGGAGCTGTTTTTT
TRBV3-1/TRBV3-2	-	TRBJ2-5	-	CASSQMKGETQYF	TGTGCCAGCAGCCAAATGAAGGGGGAGACCCAGTACTTC
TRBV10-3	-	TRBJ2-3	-	CAISVSMPGSRSTDTQYF	TGTGCCATCAGTGTGTCAATGCCCGGGTCACGAAGCACAGATACGCAGTATTTT
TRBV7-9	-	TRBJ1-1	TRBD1	CASSFGQAATEAFF	TGTGCCAGCAGCTTCGGACAGGCTGCCACTGAAGCTTTCTTT
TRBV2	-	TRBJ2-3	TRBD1	CASSRDRGTDTQYF	TGTGCCAGCAGTCGGGACAGGGGCACAGATACGCAGTATTTT
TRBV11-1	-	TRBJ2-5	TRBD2	CASSSSGGFRETQYF	TGTGCCAGCAGCTCTAGCGGGGGGTTCCGAGAGACCCAGTACTTC
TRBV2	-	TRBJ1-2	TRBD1	CASETGLAYGYTF	TGTGCCAGCGAGACAGGGCTGGCCTATGGCTACACCTTC
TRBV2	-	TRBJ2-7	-	CASSPPGVFEQYF	TGTGCCAGCAGTCCCCCAGGGGTGTTCGAGCAGTACTTC
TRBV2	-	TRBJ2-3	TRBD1	CASRVTGGTDTQYF	TGTGCCAGCAGGGTTACAGGGGGCACAGATACGCAGTATTTT
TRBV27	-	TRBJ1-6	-	CASRKRPGLLGNHPSPLHF	TGTGCCAGCAGAAAACGACCGGGGTTGTTGGGGAATCATCCATCACCCCTCCACTTT
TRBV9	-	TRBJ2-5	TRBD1	CASSIRQGGSLETQYF	TGTGCCAGCAGCATCAGACAGGGGGGTAGTTTGGAGACCCAGTACTTC
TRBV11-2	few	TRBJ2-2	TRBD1	CASSWIQGDGTGELFF	TGTGCCAGCAGCTGGATACAGGGGGATGGCACCGGGGAGCTGTTTTTT
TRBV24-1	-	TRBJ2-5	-	CATSDLRGTQYF	TGTGCCACCAGTGATTTGCGGGGGACCCAGTACTTC
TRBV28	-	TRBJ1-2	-	CASKGTPIGYGYTF	TGTGCCAGCAAGGGGACACCCATAGGCTATGGCTACACCTTC
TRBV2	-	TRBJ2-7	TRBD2	CASSSLAGGSEQYF	TGTGCCAGCAGTTCACTAGCGGGGGGGTCCGAGCAGTACTTC
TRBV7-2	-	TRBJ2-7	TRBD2	CASSYRTSGGAGEQYF	TGTGCCAGCAGCTACCGGACTAGCGGGGGGGCAGGGGAGCAGTACTTC
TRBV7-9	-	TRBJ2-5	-	CASSPSRQGETQYF	TGTGCCAGCAGCCCTTCCCGGCAGGGAGAGACCCAGTACTTC
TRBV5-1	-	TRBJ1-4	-	CASSLDRENEKLFF	TGCGCCAGCAGCTTGGACAGGGAAAATGAAAAACTGTTTTTT
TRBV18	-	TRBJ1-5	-	CASSPWGPDGNQPQHF	TGTGCCAGCTCACCATGGGGGCCGGATGGCAATCAGCCCCAGCATTTT
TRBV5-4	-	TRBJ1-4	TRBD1	CASSLGVTGRSEKLFF	TGTGCCAGCAGCTTGGGGGTGACAGGGAGGAGTGAAAAACTGTTTTTT
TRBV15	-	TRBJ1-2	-	CASRAGNYGYTF	TGTGCCTCCAGGGCGGGGAACTATGGCTACACCTTC
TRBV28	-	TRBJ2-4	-	CASRLTEENIQYF	TGTGCCAGCAGACTGACAGAAGAAAACATTCAGTACTTC
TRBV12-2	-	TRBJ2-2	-	CASRSLPDRGSAGELFF	TGTGCAAGTCGCTCACTCCCCGACAGGGGGAGTGCCGGGGAGCTGTTTTTT
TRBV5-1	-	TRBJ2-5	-	CASKGGETQETQYF	TGCGCCAGCAAAGGGGGGGAGACACAAGAGACCCAGTACTTC
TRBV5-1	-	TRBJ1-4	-	CASSSDSLGEKLFF	TGCGCCAGCAGCTCAGACAGTCTAGGGGAAAAACTGTTTTTT
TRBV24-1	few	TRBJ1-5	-	CATSDRGGQPQHF	TGTGCCACCAGTGACCGGGGTGGTCAGCCCCAGCATTTT